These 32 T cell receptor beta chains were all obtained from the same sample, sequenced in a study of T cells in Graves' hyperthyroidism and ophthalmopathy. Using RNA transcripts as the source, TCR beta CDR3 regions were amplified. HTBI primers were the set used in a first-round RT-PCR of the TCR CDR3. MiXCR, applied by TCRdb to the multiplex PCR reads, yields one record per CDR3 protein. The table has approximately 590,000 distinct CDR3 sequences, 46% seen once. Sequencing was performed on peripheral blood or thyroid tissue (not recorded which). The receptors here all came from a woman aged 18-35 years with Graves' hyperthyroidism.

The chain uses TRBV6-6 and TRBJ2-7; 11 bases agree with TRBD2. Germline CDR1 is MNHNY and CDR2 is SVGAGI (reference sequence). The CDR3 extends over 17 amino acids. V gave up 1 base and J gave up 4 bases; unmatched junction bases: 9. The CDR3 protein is CASSYFSRLAGIYEQYF. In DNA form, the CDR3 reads TGTGCCAGCAGTTACTTCTCCCGACTAGCGGGAATTTACGAGCAGTACTTC.

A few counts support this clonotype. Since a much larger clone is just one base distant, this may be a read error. CDR3 sequence reads: CAISEGQGDTEAFF. As DNA, the CDR3 is TGTGCCATCAGTGAGGGACAGGGGGACACTGAAGCTTTCTTT. The chain has TRBV10-3 and TRBJ1-1; 10 bases are a match to TRBD1. Germline V gene sequence: CDR1 ENHRY, CDR2 SYGVKD. V shed 2 bases and J 3 bases; nucleotides not matched to a gene: 0. The CDR3 covers 14 residues.

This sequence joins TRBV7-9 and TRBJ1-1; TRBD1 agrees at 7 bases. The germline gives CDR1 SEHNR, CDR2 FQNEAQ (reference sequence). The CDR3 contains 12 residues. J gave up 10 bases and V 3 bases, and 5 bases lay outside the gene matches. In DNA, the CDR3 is TGTGCCAGCAGCTTGAGGGGGCTCGTAGCTTTCTTT. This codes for CASSLRGLVAFF.

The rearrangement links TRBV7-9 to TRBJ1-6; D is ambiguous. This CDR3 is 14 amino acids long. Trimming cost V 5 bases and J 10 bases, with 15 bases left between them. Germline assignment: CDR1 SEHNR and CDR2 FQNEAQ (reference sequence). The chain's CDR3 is CASSTTSGSSPLHF. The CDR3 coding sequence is TGTGCCAGCAGCACGACTAGCGGGAGCTCACCCCTCCACTTT. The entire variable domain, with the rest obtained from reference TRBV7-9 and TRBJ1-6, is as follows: DTGVSQNPRHKITKRGQNVTFRCDPISEHNRLYWYRQTLGQGPEFLTYFQNEAQLEKSRLLSDRFSAERPKGSFSTLEIQRTEQGDSAMYLCASSTTSGSSPLHFGNGTRLTVT.

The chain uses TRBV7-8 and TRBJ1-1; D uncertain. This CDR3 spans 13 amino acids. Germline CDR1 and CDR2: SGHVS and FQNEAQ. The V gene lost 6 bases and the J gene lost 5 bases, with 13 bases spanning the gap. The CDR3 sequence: CASRDASSTEAFF. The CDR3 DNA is TGTGCCAGCAGGGACGCCAGTTCAACTGAAGCTTTCTTT. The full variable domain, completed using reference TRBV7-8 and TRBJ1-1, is GAGVSQSPRYKVAKRGQDVALRCDPISGHVSLFWYQQALGQGPEFLTYFQNEAQLDKSGLPSDRFFAERPEGSVSTLKIQRTQQEDSAVYLCASRDASSTEAFFGQGTRLTVV.

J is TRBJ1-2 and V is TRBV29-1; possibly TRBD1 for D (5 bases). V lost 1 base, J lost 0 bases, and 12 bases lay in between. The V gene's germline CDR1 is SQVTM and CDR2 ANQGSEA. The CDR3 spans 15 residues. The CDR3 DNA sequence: TGCAGCGTTGAAGGGGACGGAAGAGCTAACTATGGCTACACCTTC. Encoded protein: CSVEGDGRANYGYTF.

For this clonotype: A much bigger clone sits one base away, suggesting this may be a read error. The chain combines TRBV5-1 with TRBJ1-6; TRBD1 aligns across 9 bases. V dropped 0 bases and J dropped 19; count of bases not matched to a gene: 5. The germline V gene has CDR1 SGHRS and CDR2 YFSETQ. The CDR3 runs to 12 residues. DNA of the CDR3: TGCGCCAGCAGCTTGGGAGGACAGGGGAAACACTTT. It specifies CASSLGGQGKHF.

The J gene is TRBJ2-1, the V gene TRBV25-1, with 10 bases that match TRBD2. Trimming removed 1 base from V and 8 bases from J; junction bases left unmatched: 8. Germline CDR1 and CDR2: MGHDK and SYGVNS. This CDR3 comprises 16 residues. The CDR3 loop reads CASSELGTSVDDEQFF. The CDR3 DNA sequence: TGTGCCAGCAGTGAATTAGGGACTAGCGTGGACGATGAGCAGTTCTTC.

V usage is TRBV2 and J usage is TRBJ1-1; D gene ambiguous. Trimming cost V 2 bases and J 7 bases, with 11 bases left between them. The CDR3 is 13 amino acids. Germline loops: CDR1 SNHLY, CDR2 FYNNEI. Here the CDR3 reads CASSENGMGEAFF. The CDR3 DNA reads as TGTGCCAGCAGTGAAAATGGGATGGGTGAAGCTTTCTTT.

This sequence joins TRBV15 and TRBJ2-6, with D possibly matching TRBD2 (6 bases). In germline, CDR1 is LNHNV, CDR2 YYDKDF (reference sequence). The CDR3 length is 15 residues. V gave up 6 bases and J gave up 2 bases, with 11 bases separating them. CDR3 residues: CATSLGGTGANVLTF. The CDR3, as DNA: TGTGCCACCAGTCTCGGCGGGACTGGGGCCAACGTCCTGACTTTC.

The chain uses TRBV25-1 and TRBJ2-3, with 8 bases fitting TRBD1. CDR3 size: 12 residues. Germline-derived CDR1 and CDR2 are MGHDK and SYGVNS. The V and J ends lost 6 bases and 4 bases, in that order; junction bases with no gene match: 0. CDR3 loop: CASRTGADTQYF. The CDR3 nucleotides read TGTGCCAGCAGGACAGGGGCAGATACGCAGTATTTT.

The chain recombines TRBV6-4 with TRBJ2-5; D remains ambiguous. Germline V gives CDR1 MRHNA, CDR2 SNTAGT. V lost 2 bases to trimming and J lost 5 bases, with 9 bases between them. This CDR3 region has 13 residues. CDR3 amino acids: CASSDGVGETQYF. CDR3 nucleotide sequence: TGTGCCAGCAGTGACGGGGTTGGGGAGACCCAGTACTTC.

In nucleotides, the CDR3 is TGCAGCGTTGAACACCCCGGACTAGCGCTCCACACACAAGAGACCCAGTACTTC. This sequence encodes CSVEHPGLALHTQETQYF. The chain has TRBV29-1 and TRBJ2-5, with 9 bases that match TRBD2. J gave up 2 bases and V 2 bases, and 15 bases lay outside the gene matches. CDR3 length: 18 amino acids. CDR1 and CDR2 (germline): SQVTM, ANQGSEA. The whole variable domain, filled in from reference TRBV29-1 and TRBJ2-5, reads SAVISQKPSRDICQRGTSLTIQCQVDSQVTMMFWYRQQPGQSLTLIATANQGSEATYESGFVIDKFPISRPNLTFSTLTVSNMSPEDSSIYLCSVEHPGLALHTQETQYFGPGTRLLVL.

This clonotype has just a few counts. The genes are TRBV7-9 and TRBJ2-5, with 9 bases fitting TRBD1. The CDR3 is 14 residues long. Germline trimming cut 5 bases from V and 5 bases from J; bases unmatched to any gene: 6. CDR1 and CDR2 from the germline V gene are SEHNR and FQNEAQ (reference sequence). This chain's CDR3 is CASSQGQGWETQYF. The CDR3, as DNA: TGTGCCAGCAGCCAAGGACAGGGGTGGGAGACCCAGTACTTC.

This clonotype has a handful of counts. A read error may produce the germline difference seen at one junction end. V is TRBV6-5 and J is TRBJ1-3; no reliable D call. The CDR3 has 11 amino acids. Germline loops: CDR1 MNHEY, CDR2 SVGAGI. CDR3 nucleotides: TGTGCCAGCAGTTACTCGAACCGGATGGATTTT. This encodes CASSYSNRMDF.

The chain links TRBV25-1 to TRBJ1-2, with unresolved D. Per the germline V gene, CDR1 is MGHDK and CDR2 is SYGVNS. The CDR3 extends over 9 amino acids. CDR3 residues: CAEIYGYTF. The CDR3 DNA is TGTGCGGAGATATATGGCTACACCTTC.

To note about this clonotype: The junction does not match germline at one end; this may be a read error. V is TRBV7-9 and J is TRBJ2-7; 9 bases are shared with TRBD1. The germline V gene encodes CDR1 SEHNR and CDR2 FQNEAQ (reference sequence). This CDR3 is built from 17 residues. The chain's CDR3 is CASGLAFGRDRDYEQYF. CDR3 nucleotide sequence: TGTGCCAGCGGCTTAGCGTTTGGTCGGGACAGGGACTACGAGCAGTACTTC.

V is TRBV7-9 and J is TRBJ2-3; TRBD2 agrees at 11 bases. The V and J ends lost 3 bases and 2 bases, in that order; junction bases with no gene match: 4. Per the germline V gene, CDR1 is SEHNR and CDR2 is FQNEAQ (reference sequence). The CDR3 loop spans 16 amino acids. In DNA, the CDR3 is TGTGCCAGCAGCTTTCAACTAGCGGGAGACACAGATACGCAGTATTTT. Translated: CASSFQLAGDTDTQYF.

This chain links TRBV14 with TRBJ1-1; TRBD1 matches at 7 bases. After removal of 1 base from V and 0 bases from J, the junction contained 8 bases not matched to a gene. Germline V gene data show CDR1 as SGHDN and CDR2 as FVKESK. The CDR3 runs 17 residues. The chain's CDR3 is CASSQGGQRFMNTEAFF. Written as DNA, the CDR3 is TGTGCCAGCAGCCAAGGGGGACAGAGATTCATGAACACTGAAGCTTTCTTT.

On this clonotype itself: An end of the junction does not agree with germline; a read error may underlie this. This chain's CDR3 is CASSQDRWSADQPQHF. In nucleotides, the CDR3 is TGCGCCAGCAGCCAAGATCGGTGGTCAGCGGATCAGCCCCAGCATTTT. This chain uses TRBV7-2 with TRBJ1-5; unclear D gene. The CDR3 extends over 16 amino acids. Germline lookup yields CDR1 SGHTA and CDR2 FQGNSA.

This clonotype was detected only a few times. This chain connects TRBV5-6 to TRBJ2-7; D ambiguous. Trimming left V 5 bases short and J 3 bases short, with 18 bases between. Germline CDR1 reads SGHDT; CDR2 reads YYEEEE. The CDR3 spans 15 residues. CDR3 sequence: CASSLTGKPLYEQYF. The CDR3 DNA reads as TGTGCCAGCAGTTTGACCGGTAAACCCCTCTACGAGCAGTACTTC.

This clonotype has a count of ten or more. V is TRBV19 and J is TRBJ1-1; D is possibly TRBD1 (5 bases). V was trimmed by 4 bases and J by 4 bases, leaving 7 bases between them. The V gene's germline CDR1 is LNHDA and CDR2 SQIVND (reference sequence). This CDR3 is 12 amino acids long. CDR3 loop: CASSSGATEAFF. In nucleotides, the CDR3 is TGTGCCAGTAGTAGCGGGGCCACTGAAGCTTTCTTT.

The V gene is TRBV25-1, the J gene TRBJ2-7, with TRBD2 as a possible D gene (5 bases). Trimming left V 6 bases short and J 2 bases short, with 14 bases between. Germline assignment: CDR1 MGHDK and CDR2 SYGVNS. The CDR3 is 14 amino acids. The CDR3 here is CASSLLGETYEQYF. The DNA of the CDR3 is TGTGCCAGCAGCTTATTGGGAGAGACCTACGAGCAGTACTTC.

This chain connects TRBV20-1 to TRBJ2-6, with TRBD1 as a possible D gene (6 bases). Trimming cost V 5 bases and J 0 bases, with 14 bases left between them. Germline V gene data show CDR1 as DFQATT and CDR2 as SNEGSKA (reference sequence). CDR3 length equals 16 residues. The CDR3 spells CSAPWTAYSGANVLTF. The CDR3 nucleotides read TGCAGTGCTCCTTGGACAGCCTACTCTGGGGCCAACGTCCTGACTTTC.

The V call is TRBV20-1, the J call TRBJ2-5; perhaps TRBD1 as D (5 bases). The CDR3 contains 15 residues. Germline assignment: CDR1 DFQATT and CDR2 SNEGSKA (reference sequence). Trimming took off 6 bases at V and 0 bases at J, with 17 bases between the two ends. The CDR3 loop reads CSAPGPGFYQETQYF. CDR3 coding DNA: TGCAGTGCCCCGGGCCCAGGGTTTTACCAAGAGACCCAGTACTTC.

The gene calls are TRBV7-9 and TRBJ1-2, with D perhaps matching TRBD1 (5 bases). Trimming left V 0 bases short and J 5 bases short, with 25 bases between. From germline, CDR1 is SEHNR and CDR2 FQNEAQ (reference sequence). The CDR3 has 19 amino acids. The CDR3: CASSLATQGHPSPSYGYTF. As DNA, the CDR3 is TGTGCCAGCAGCTTAGCGACTCAAGGACACCCTTCCCCTTCATATGGCTACACCTTC.

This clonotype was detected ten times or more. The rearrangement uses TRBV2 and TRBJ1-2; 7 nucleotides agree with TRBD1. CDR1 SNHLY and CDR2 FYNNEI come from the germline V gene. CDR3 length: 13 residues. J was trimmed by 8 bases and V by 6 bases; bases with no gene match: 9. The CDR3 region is CASRTTGVEGYTF. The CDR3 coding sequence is TGTGCCAGCAGGACAACAGGGGTAGAAGGCTACACCTTC.

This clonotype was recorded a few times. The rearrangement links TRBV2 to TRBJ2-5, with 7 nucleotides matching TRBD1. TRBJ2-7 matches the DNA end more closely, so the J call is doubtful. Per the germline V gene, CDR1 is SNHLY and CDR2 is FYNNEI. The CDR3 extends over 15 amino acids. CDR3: CASRTDRDRSYEQYF. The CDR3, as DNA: TGTGCCAGCAGAACCGACAGGGATCGGTCCTACGAGCAGTACTTC.

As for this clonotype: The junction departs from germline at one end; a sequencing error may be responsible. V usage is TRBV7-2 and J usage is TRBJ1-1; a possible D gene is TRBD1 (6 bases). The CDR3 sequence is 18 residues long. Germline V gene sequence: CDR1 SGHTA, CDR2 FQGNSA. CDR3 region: CASRYSGTRNPMNTEAFF. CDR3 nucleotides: TGCGCCAGCAGGTATTCCGGGACACGTAATCCCATGAACACTGAAGCTTTCTTT.

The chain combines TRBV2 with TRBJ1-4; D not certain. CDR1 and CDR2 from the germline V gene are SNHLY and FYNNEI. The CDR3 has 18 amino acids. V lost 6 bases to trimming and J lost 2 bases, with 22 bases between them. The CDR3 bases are TGTGCCAGCAGGTTTCCGGATACTATTCGTGGTACTAATGAAAAACTGTTTTTT. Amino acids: CASRFPDTIRGTNEKLFF.

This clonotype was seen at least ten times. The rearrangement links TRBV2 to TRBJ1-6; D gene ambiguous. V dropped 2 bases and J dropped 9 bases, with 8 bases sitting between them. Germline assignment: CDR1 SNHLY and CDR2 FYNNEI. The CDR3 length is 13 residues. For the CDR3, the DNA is TGTGCCAGCAGTGAATTGGCGGGTTCACCCCTCCACTTT. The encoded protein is CASSELAGSPLHF.

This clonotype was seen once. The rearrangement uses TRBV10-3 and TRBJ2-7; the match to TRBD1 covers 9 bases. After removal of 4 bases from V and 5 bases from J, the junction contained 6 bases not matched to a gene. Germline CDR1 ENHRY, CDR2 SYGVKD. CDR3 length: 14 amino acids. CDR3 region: CAISGPGQGHEQYF. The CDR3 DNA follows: TGTGCCATCAGTGGACCGGGACAGGGCCACGAGCAGTACTTC.